This TCR beta chain was found in a study of shared clonotypes between healthy human individuals. Germline V gene lookup returns CDR1 MDHEN and CDR2 SYDVKM. With 3 bases removed from V and 6 bases from J, the gap between germline ends came to 11 bases. This CDR3 region has 13 residues. Profiling relied on immunoSEQ multiplex PCR, and the TCRdb table lists in-frame clones only, not all of them. The sample shows 2 million to 3 million clones, 93% of them seen only once. The rearrangement uses TRBV28 and TRBJ1-2; D is possibly TRBD1 (5 bases). The sequenced sample consisted of naive CD4+ T cells from PBMCs. Subset defined: CD45RA+ positively selected. The TCR comes from a young man in good health. Some clones in this sample may be carry-over from other donors' samples. The CDR3 region is CASSLGQRNGYTF. CDR3 nucleotide sequence: TGTGCCAGCAGTTTGGGGCAAAGAAATGGCTACACCTTC.